There are many counts of the clone carrying this T cell receptor (beta chain). Using its own MiXCR run on the 5' RACE reads, TCRdb lists one record per CDR3 protein. Of more than 45,000 distinct CDR3 sequences in the sample, about 5.8% are singletons; the top ten hold over 8.5%. The source of the sample is a study of spatial heterogeneity in lung cancer. Study information: Alpha-chain sequences were consistently detected in smaller numbers than beta-chain sequences.

Time point described: sample taken at primary tumor resection. Frozen PBMC, nontumor lung or tumor provided whole RNA, which was sequenced unsorted. The CDR3 has 18 residues. V lost 2 bases and J lost 0, with 15 bases in between. Germline V gene lookup returns CDR1 SGHNT and CDR2 YYREEE (reference sequence). The source material was PBMCs, sampled at surgery. This TCR was sampled from a male donor with early-stage non-small cell lung cancer. The rearrangement joins TRBV5-4 to TRBJ2-6; possibly TRBD1 for D (7 bases). In nucleotides, the CDR3 is TGTGCCAGCAGCTTAAACCCAGGGGGGAACTCTGGGGCCAACGTCCTGACTTTC. This encodes CASSLNPGGNSGANVLTF. Filled out from reference TRBV5-4 and TRBJ2-6, the complete variable domain reads ETGVTQSPTHLIKTRGQQVTLRCSSQSGHNTVSWYQQALGQGPQFIFQYYREEENGRGNFPPRFSGLQFPNYSSELNVNALELDDSALYLCASSLNPGGNSGANVLTFGAGSRLTVL.